These 11 T cell receptor beta chains came from one sample sequenced in a study of tumor and adjacent non-tumor tissue in lung cancer. No cell sorting was done before RNA was extracted from the tissue. This non-tumor lung sample came from over 3 cm beyond the tumor edge. A modified ARM-PCR protocol with three rounds of nested PCR amplified TCRbeta. MiXCR, run by TCRdb on the multiplex PCR reads, gives a single entry per CDR3 protein. The data show roughly 74,000 distinct CDR3 sequences, around 80% seen once. Sequenced: distant non-tumor lung tissue. The receptor set was obtained from a man between 65 and 85 years old with non-small cell lung cancer.

As regards this clonotype: A junction boundary mismatches the germline segment, possibly from a read error. The CDR3 reads CACRTSSGGRNEQFF. The CDR3 region has the DNA TGTGCCTGCAGGACATCTAGCGGGGGCCGGAACGAGCAGTTCTTC. V gene TRBV6-6 combines with J gene TRBJ2-1, with 10 bases matching TRBD2. The CDR3 consists of 15 residues. CDR1 is MNHNY, CDR2 SVGAGI, per germline (reference sequence).

This clonotype was seen only once. The chain has TRBV11-1 and TRBJ2-7; D gene uncertain. This CDR3 has 13 residues. V shed 5 bases and J shed 4 bases, with 12 bases lying between them. The germline CDR1 and CDR2 sequences are SGHAT and FQDESV (reference sequence). This CDR3 is CASSMYGGYEQYF. The CDR3, as DNA: TGTGCCAGCAGCATGTATGGTGGATACGAGCAGTACTTC.

As concerns this clonotype: Given the absence of the conserved phenylalanine or tryptophan at the CDR3 end, a read error is likely. The chain joins TRBV28 to TRBJ1-5, with 9 bases lining up with TRBD1. Trimming removed 6 bases from V and 1 base from J; junction bases left unmatched: 4. The CDR3 extends over 15 amino acids. Germline CDR1 is MDHEN and CDR2 is SYDVKM. CDR3 bases: TGTGCCAGCAGACCTGGGACAGGGAGCAATCAGCCCCAGCATATT. It is translated as CASRPGTGSNQPQHI.

On this clonotype: A much larger clone sits a single nucleotide away, making a read error possible. The J gene is TRBJ2-2, the V gene TRBV6-5; TRBD1 aligns across 7 bases. With 10 bases clipped from V and 1 base from J, the junction kept 9 bases outside the gene matches. Germline assignment: CDR1 MNHEY and CDR2 SVGAGI. The CDR3 has 15 amino acids. Here the CDR3 reads CAITRGRGNTGELFF. CDR3 in DNA: TGTGCCATCACAAGGGGGCGCGGGAACACCGGGGAGCTGTTTTTT.

Comments on this clonotype: One base away lies a much larger clone, so this may be a sequencing read error. The chain recombines TRBV6-5 with TRBJ1-1, with D unresolved. This CDR3 is built from 17 residues. V shed 0 bases and J shed 5 bases, with 19 bases lying between them. CDR1 is MNHEY and CDR2 is SVGAGI in the germline V gene. This chain's CDR3 is CASSYSMVDMRYTEAFF. CDR3 coding DNA: TGTGCCAGCAGTTACTCGATGGTAGATATGCGTTATACTGAAGCTTTCTTT.

The table lists this clonotype with a count of one. The junction shows a germline mismatch at one end, possibly a read error. This chain links TRBV28 with TRBJ2-5; 7 nucleotides align to TRBD1. Germline V gene data show CDR1 as MDHEN and CDR2 as SYDVKM. The CDR3 runs to 13 residues. The CDR3 DNA reads as TGTGCCAGCAGACTACAGGGGCATGAGACCCAGTGCTTC. As protein: CASRLQGHETQCF.

Points on this clonotype: A junction end diverges from the germline sequence, so it may reflect a read error. The genes are TRBV5-6 and TRBJ2-3, with 7 bases identical to TRBD2. Per germline, CDR1 SGHDT and CDR2 YYEEEE. This CDR3 region has 15 residues. CDR3 nucleotide sequence: TGTGCCAGCAGCTTATCAGCGACTAGCACAGATACGCGGTATTTT. It translates to CASSLSATSTDTRYF. Full variable domain (remainder filled in from reference TRBV5-6 and TRBJ2-3): DAGVTQSPTHLIKTRGQQVTLRCSPKSGHDTVSWYQQALGQGPQFIFQYYEEEERQRGNFPDRFSGHQFPNYSSELNVNALLLGDSALYLCASSLSATSTDTRYFGPGTRLTVL.

This rearrangement joins TRBV5-5 to TRBJ1-5; D is unclear. This CDR3 has 13 residues. V lost 8 bases and J lost 3, with 12 bases in between. From germline, CDR1 is SGHKS and CDR2 YYEKEE (reference sequence). DNA for the CDR3: TGTGCCAGTAACTTCGACGTCAATCAGCCCCAGCATTTT. Protein: CASNFDVNQPQHF.

Remarks on this clonotype: One junction end does not reproduce the germline sequence, and a read error may be involved. This chain uses TRBV29-1 with TRBJ2-1; no definite D call. The CDR3 length is 17 residues. The V gene's germline CDR1 is SQVTM and CDR2 ANQGSEA. The CDR3, as DNA: TGCAGCCTGCAAAACTTACGGCGACATAGCTCCTACAATGAACAGTTCTTC. Its protein is CSLQNLRRHSSYNEQFF.

This CDR3 reads CASRDSTDTQYF. CDR3 bases: TGTGCCAGCAGGGACTCGACAGATACGCAGTATTTT. The V and J genes are TRBV6-5 and TRBJ2-3; a possible D gene is TRBD2 (5 bases). This CDR3 is 12 amino acids long. Germline V gene data show CDR1 as MNHEY and CDR2 as SVGAGI. V gave up 6 bases and J gave up 3 bases, with 7 bases separating them.

This chain uses TRBV30 with TRBJ1-1, with D tentatively TRBD1 (6 bases). CDR1 is GTSNPN and CDR2 is SVGIG in the germline V gene (reference sequence). The V end was cut by 4 bases, the J end by 2 bases, with 14 bases between. CDR3 length equals 14 residues. CDR3 coding DNA: TGTGCCTGGATCCACGGGGGGCCCAACACTGAAGCTTTCTTT. Translated: CAWIHGGPNTEAFF.